This section outlines one T cell receptor (beta chain) sequence together with its context. The source of the sample is a study of shared clonotypes between healthy human individuals. The CDR3 runs to 15 residues. Germline loops: CDR1 MGHRA, CDR2 YSYEKL. The V and J ends lost 6 bases and 7 bases respectively, with 22 bases between them. The table came from immunoSEQ multiplex PCR; TCRdb's copy has only in-frame clones and leaves some out. The profile shows roughly 1,500,000 clones, about 98% of them singletons. The chain couples TRBV4-1 to TRBJ2-7; weak D call: TRBD1 (6 bases). Sequencing used naive CD4+ T cells sorted from blood. Specified subset: CD45RA+ positively selected. This receptor was obtained from a man aged 25-45 years in good health. The CDR3 protein is CASSPLGAGSREQYF. The CDR3 DNA reads as TGCGCCAGCAGTCCCTTGGGGGCGGGCTCTCGGGAGCAGTACTTC.